One and the same sample provided the 4 T cell receptor beta chains below, sequenced in a study of sequential checkpoint blockade in melanoma. Treatment reported: randomized to nivolumab then ipilimumab (arm A) or the reverse (arm B). Profiled with immunoSEQ multiplex PCR; TCRdb holds only in-frame clones, not every one. The repertoire holds around 12,000 clones, with under 80% as singletons. Source: CD8+ T cells sorted from blood (inferred from file names), taken from a patient given nivolumab and ipilimumab in sequence. The receptors originated from a human donor with melanoma.

This chain joins TRBV11-2 and TRBJ1-2, with TRBD1 matching over 7 bases. The CDR3 loop spans 17 amino acids. The germline gives CDR1 SGHAT, CDR2 FQNNGV. V was pared by 2 bases and J by 0 bases, with 9 bases of the junction left unmatched. CDR3 amino acids: CASSLFLGRGSNYGYTF. The CDR3 region has the DNA TGTGCCAGCAGCTTATTTCTGGGCAGGGGGTCTAACTATGGCTACACCTTC.

This chain's CDR3 is CAISVSSVMSYEQYF. CDR3 nucleotides: TGTGCCATCAGTGTTTCTAGCGTCATGTCCTACGAGCAGTACTTC. The J gene is TRBJ2-7, the V gene TRBV10-3, with D tentatively TRBD2 (6 bases). Looked up from germline, CDR1 is ENHRY and CDR2 is SYGVKD. Trimming removed 4 bases from V and 1 base from J, with 14 bases in between. The length of the CDR3 is 15 residues.

This clone was seen a handful of times. This chain connects TRBV7-6 to TRBJ1-6; no clear D gene. Trimming took 1 base from V and 0 from J, leaving 10 bases between them. The CDR3 sequence is 17 residues long. CDR1 is SGHVS and CDR2 is FNYEAQ in the germline V gene. CDR3 bases: TGTGCCAGCAGCTTAGATGAAGCGAGCTCCTATAATTCACCCCTCCACTTT. The encoded protein is CASSLDEASSYNSPLHF.

This sequence joins TRBV7-9 and TRBJ2-5; D possibly corresponds to TRBD2 (5 bases). V lost 0 bases to trimming and J lost 5 bases, with 13 bases between them. Germline V gene data show CDR1 as SEHNR and CDR2 as FQNEAQ (reference sequence). CDR3 length: 15 amino acids. CDR3 nucleotide sequence: TGTGCCAGCAGCTTAGCGGTGGGAGCATCTGAGACCCAGTACTTC. It specifies CASSLAVGASETQYF.